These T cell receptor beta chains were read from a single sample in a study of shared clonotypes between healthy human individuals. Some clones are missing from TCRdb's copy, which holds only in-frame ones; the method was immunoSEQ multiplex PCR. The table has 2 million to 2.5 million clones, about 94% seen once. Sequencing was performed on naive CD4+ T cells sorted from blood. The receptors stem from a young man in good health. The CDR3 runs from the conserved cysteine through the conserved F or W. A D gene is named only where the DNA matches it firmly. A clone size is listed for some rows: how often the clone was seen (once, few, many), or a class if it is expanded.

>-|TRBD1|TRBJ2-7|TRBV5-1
CASSSTGQSSYEQYF
TGCGCCAGCAGCTCGACAGGGCAATCCTCCTACGAGCAGTACTTC
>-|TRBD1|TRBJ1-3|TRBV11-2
CASSSGTASGNTIYF
TGTGCCAGCAGCTCTGGGACAGCCTCTGGAAACACCATATATTTT
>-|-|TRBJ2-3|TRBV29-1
CSVARSFTDTQYF
TGCAGCGTTGCTCGGAGCTTCACAGATACGCAGTATTTT
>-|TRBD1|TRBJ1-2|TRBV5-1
CASSPGQGAAGYTF
TGCGCCAGCAGCCCGGGACAGGGGGCCGCTGGCTACACCTTC
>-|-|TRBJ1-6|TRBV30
CAWSVDSYNSPLHF
TGTGCCTGGAGTGTTGACTCCTATAATTCACCCCTCCACTTT
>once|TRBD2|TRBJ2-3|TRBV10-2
CASSSGLAGDTQYF
TGCGCCAGCAGTTCGGGACTAGCGGGAGATACGCAGTATTTT
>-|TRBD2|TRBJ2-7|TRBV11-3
CASSLAFGTSVEQYF
TGTGCCAGCAGCTTAGCCTTCGGGACTAGCGTCGAGCAGTACTTC
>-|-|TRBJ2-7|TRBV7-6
CASSPTGTYEQYF
TGTGCCAGCAGCCCGACAGGTACCTACGAGCAGTACTTC
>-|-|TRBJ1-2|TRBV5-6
CASSLGEWRAYTF
TGTGCCAGCAGCTTGGGAGAGTGGAGGGCCTACACCTTC
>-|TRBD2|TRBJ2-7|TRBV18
CASSPPGGHEQYF
TGTGCCAGCTCACCCCCGGGGGGGCACGAGCAGTACTTC
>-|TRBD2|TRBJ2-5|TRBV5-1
CASNPGGQETQYF
TGCGCCAGCAACCCGGGGGGCCAAGAGACCCAGTACTTC
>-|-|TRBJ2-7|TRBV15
CATSRSDSYEQYF
TGTGCCACCAGCAGATCCGACAGCTACGAGCAGTACTTC
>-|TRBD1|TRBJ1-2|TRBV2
CASSEEQGGGYTF
TGTGCCAGCAGTGAAGAGCAGGGGGGTGGCTACACCTTC
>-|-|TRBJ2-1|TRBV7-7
CASSRDFSSYNEQFF
TGTGCTAGCAGCCGGGACTTCAGCTCCTACAATGAGCAGTTCTTC
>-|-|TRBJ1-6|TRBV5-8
CASSFERTSPLHF
TGTGCCAGCAGCTTTGAGAGAACTTCACCCCTCCACTTT
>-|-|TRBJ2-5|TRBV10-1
CASSDGRLQGPLHETQYF
TGCGCCAGCAGTGATGGTCGTCTCCAGGGTCCGCTGCATGAGACCCAGTACTTC
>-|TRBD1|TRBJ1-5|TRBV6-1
CASSATGGVQPQHF
TGTGCCAGCAGTGCAACAGGGGGCGTCCAGCCCCAGCATTTT
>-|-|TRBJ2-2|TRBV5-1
CASSLRQDTGELFF
TGCGCCAGCAGCTTGCGACAGGACACCGGGGAGCTGTTTTTT
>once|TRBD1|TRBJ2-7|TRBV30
CAWSVGTGAFYEQYF
TGTGCCTGGAGTGTTGGGACAGGAGCCTTCTACGAGCAGTACTTC
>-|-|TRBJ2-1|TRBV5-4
CASSTPDSNEQFF
TGTGCCAGCAGCACCCCGGACAGCAATGAGCAGTTCTTC
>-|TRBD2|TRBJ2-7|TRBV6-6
CASSYPGLGTYEQYF
TGTGCCAGCAGTTACCCGGGACTAGGGACCTACGAGCAGTACTTC
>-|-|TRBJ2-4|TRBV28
CASSFRGTFGNIQYF
TGTGCCAGCAGTTTCCGCGGGACATTTGGAAACATTCAGTACTTC
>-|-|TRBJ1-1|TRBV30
CAWSVQPGPKNTEAFF
TGTGCCTGGAGTGTACAGCCGGGACCCAAGAACACTGAAGCTTTCTTT
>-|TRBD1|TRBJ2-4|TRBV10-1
CASSRDRAEKNIQYF
TGCGCCAGCAGCCGGGACAGGGCGGAGAAAAACATTCAGTACTTC
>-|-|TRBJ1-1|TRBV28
CASSLPGRAEAFF
TGTGCCAGCAGTTTACCGGGGAGGGCTGAAGCTTTCTTT
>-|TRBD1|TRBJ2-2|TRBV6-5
CASSYWTGNTGELFF
TGTGCCAGCAGTTATTGGACAGGGAACACCGGGGAGCTGTTTTTT
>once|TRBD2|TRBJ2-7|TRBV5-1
CASSREDGSYEQYF
TGCGCCAGCAGCCGGGAGGACGGTTCCTACGAGCAGTACTTC
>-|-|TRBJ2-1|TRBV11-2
CASRGPSSYNEQFF
TGTGCCAGCAGGGGACCAAGCTCCTACAATGAGCAGTTCTTC
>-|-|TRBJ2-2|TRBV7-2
CASSSLAAYFGNTGELFF
TGTGCCAGCAGCTCTCTTGCTGCGTATTTCGGGAACACCGGGGAGCTGTTTTTT
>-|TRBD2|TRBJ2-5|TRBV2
CASTPTRLAGGVETQYF
TGTGCCAGCACCCCCACGCGACTAGCGGGAGGGGTAGAGACCCAGTACTTC
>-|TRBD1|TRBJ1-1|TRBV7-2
CASSLGQGGPNTEAFF
TGTGCCAGCAGCTTAGGGCAGGGGGGGCCGAACACTGAAGCTTTCTTT
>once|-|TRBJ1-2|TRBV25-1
CASSPTILQGRDGYTF
TGTGCCAGCAGTCCCACCATCCTACAGGGAAGGGATGGCTACACCTTC
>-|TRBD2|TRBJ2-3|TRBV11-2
CASSQPAGLAGVVGDTQYF
TGTGCCAGCAGTCAACCTGCGGGACTAGCGGGAGTGGTAGGGGATACGCAGTATTTT
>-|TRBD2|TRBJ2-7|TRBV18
CASSQREGTYEQYF
TGTGCCAGCTCTCAGCGGGAGGGTACCTACGAGCAGTACTTC
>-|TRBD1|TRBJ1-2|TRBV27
CASMTGGEGYTF
TGTGCCAGCATGACAGGGGGTGAAGGCTACACCTTC
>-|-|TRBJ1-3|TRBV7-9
CASSFANAGGNTIYF
TGTGCCAGCAGCTTTGCCAACGCGGGGGGAAACACCATATATTTT
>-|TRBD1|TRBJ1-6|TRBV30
CAWDPRGDSPLHF
TGTGCCTGGGACCCCAGGGGGGATTCACCCCTCCACTTT
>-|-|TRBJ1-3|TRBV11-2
CASTKTFSRGRGSGNTIYF
TGTGCCAGCACTAAAACCTTCTCGAGGGGCAGAGGGTCTGGAAACACCATATATTTT
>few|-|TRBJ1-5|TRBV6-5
CASSPSRYQPQHF
TGTGCCAGCAGTCCGTCAAGGTATCAGCCCCAGCATTTT
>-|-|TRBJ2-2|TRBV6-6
CASTVRVVRGTGELFF
TGTGCCAGCACCGTCAGGGTGGTGCGGGGCACCGGGGAGCTGTTTTTT
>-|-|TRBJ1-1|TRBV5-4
CASSTQAQPNTEAFF
TGTGCCAGCAGCACTCAGGCGCAACCGAACACTGAAGCTTTCTTT
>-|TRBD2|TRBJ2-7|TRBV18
CASSPGTSGSEQYF
TGTGCCAGCTCCCCCGGGACTAGCGGCTCCGAGCAGTACTTC
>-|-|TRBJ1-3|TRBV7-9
CASSLGDTLGGNTIYF
TGTGCCAGCAGCTTAGGGGACACTCTTGGTGGAAACACCATATATTTT
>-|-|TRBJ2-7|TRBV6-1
CASSVSYEQYF
TGTGCCAGCAGTGTTTCTTACGAGCAGTACTTC
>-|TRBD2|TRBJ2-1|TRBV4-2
CASSQDIAGGVYNEQFF
TGTGCCAGCAGCCAAGATATAGCGGGGGGAGTCTACAATGAGCAGTTCTTC
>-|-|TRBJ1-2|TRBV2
CASREGLNYGYTF
TGTGCCAGCAGGGAGGGACTTAACTATGGCTACACCTTC
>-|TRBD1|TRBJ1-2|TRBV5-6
CASRPGQGAKNYGYTF
TGTGCCAGCAGACCGGGACAGGGGGCAAAGAACTATGGCTACACCTTC
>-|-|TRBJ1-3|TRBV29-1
CSVTRGGSGNTIYF
TGCAGCGTTACCAGGGGCGGCTCTGGAAACACCATATATTTT
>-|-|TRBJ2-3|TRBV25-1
CASSEGGRERTDTQYF
TGTGCCAGCAGTGAAGGGGGGCGGGAGAGGACAGATACGCAGTATTTT
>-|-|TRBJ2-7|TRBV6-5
CASSQGNEQYF
TGTGCCAGCAGTCAAGGAAACGAGCAGTACTTC
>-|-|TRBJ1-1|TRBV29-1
CSVVGRMNTEAFF
TGCAGCGTTGTCGGTCGGATGAACACTGAAGCTTTCTTT